These 5 T cell receptor beta chains were all obtained from the same sample, sequenced in a study of blood T cell repertoires in COVID-19. Clones were sequenced by immunoSEQ multiplex PCR, and TCRdb holds only the in-frame ones, with some missing. Seen here are around 130,000 clones, around nine tenths observed once, and the top ten hold around 2.1%. Input material: peripheral blood. These receptors came from a woman between 45 and 65 years old with acute or convalescent COVID-19.

The chain recombines TRBV6-5 with TRBJ1-3; unclear D gene. V was trimmed by 0 bases and J by 5 bases, leaving 14 bases between them. Germline V lookup: CDR1 MNHEY, CDR2 SVGAGI. CDR3 length: 16 amino acids. The CDR3 nucleotides read TGTGCCAGCAGTTACTCGAGTGAGGGAACACGAAACACCATATATTTT. Protein: CASSYSSEGTRNTIYF.

This clone showed up just a few times. The chain carries TRBV2 and TRBJ2-1; 7 bases are shared with TRBD1. Germline CDR1 is SNHLY and CDR2 is FYNNEI. This CDR3 has 13 residues. The J segment lost 9 bases and the V segment lost 5 bases, leaving 7 bases of the junction unmatched. CDR3 protein: CASSSDRVTEQFF. The CDR3 coding sequence is TGTGCCAGCAGTTCTGACAGGGTCACTGAGCAGTTCTTC. The full variable domain, its missing parts supplied by reference TRBV2 and TRBJ2-1, is EPEVTQTPSHQVTQMGQEVILRCVPISNHLYFYWYRQILGQKVEFLVSFYNNEISEKSEIFDDQFSVERPDGSNFTLKIRSTKLEDSAMYFCASSSDRVTEQFFGPGTRLTVL.

The gene calls are TRBV5-4 and TRBJ2-5; 13 bases match TRBD2. The V segment lost 3 bases and the J segment 3 bases; nucleotides outside the gene matches: 5. Germline CDR1 reads SGHNT; CDR2 reads YYREEE (reference sequence). The CDR3 extends over 16 amino acids. In nucleotides, the CDR3 is TGTGCCAGCAGCTCCGGGGGGACTAGCGGGAAAGAGACCCAGTACTTC. Residues: CASSSGGTSGKETQYF.

The gene calls are TRBV7-2 and TRBJ2-3; TRBD2 is a possible D gene (6 bases). CDR3 length: 14 amino acids. The germline V and J ends were trimmed by 5 bases and 6 bases, with 15 bases remaining between them. Per the germline V gene, CDR1 is SGHTA and CDR2 is FQGNSA. CDR3 loop: CASSPRTTQDTQYF. The CDR3 coding sequence is TGTGCCAGCAGCCCCCGGACTACTCAGGATACGCAGTATTTT.

This rearrangement joins TRBV9 to TRBJ2-1, with 13 nucleotides matching TRBD2. The germline gives CDR1 SGDLS, CDR2 YYNGEE. The CDR3 has 15 residues. The junction had 3 bases not matched to a gene; V was cut back by 3 bases and J by 6 bases. Here the CDR3 reads CASSDGLAGVNEQFF. The CDR3 DNA sequence: TGTGCCAGCAGCGACGGACTAGCGGGAGTCAATGAGCAGTTCTTC.